These 14 T cell receptor beta chains were sequenced from one sample in a study of response to subunit inactivated influenza vaccine. From the RT-PCR reads, TCRdb called clonotypes with MiXCR, one entry per CDR3 protein. The sample yields 500,000 to 600,000 distinct CDR3 sequences, around 11% seen once. The same data also went into a second study, on T cells expressing NK-cell markers. This second study notes: 5'RACE template switching with UMIs produced the TCR beta cDNA.

Material: PBMCs from blood, obtained on the day of vaccination. These receptors all come from a man in his fifties or sixties who received an inactivated influenza vaccine.

This clonotype was observed a few times. The gene calls are TRBV28 and TRBJ2-3; 10 bases are shared with TRBD2. The CDR3 is made up of 17 amino acids. Germline CDR1 reads MDHEN; CDR2 reads SYDVKM. The trim removed 3 bases at V and 3 bases at J, leaving 9 bases unmatched. The CDR3 nucleotides read TGTGCCAGCAGTTTTGGGCTAGCGGGAGTGGGGACAGATACGCAGTATTTT. It yields the protein CASSFGLAGVGTDTQYF.

This clonotype was observed at least ten times. The CDR3 reads CASSYAGRNQPQHF. The CDR3 nucleotides read TGTGCCAGCAGTTATGCAGGGCGCAATCAGCCCCAGCATTTT. The rearrangement links TRBV12-3 or TRBV12-4 to TRBJ1-5; D is perhaps TRBD1 (5 bases). CDR3 size: 14 residues. The ends were cut back, 4 bases at V and 2 bases at J, with 9 bases in the middle.

The V and J genes are TRBV7-2 and TRBJ2-3; 14 positions agree with TRBD2. Germline V gene sequence: CDR1 SGHTA, CDR2 FQGNSA. The length of the CDR3 is 16 residues. Trimming at V came to 5 bases and at J to 7 bases, leaving 8 bases not matched to a gene. The CDR3 spells CASSPTSGGARNTQYF. The DNA for the CDR3 is TGTGCCAGCAGCCCGACTAGCGGGGGGGCTAGAAATACGCAGTATTTT.

In the case of this clonotype: At one of its ends the junction is not consistent with the germline gene, which may arise from a read error. This chain uses TRBV6-6 with TRBJ2-7; no definite D call. The CDR3 has 11 amino acids. Germline V CDR1 and CDR2: MNHNY, SVGAGI (reference sequence). The CDR3 DNA follows: TGTGCCAGCAGTTACGGTTCTTTAAAGTTCTTC. Translated, it gives CASSYGSLKFF.

This clonotype turned up a few times. This sequence joins TRBV7-9 and TRBJ2-7; TRBD1 is a possible D gene (5 bases). CDR3 length: 15 amino acids. V lost 1 base and J lost 2, with 12 bases in between. Germline V gene sequence: CDR1 SEHNR, CDR2 FQNEAQ (reference sequence). The CDR3 DNA reads as TGTGCCAGCAGCTTAGGCCCATTAGGGGCCTACGAGCAGTACTTC. Its protein is CASSLGPLGAYEQYF.

The chain links TRBV29-1 to TRBJ2-5; D not resolved. The CDR3 is 11 amino acids. V was cut by 6 bases and J by 2 bases, with 7 bases left in between. Per germline, CDR1 SQVTM and CDR2 ANQGSEA. In DNA, the CDR3 is TGCAGCGTGGGCCCGCAAGAGACCCAGTACTTC. This codes for CSVGPQETQYF.

V and J are TRBV20-1 and TRBJ2-2; D could derive from TRBD1 or TRBD2 (5 bases each). The CDR3 has 14 amino acids. Germline lookup yields CDR1 DFQATT and CDR2 SNEGSKA (reference sequence). The ends were cut back, 6 bases at V and 2 bases at J, with 13 bases in the middle. The CDR3 sequence is CSASPGSNTGELFF. The CDR3 nucleotides are TGCAGTGCAAGCCCAGGGAGCAACACCGGGGAGCTGTTTTTT.

The chain links TRBV4-3 to TRBJ2-4, with D tentatively TRBD1 or TRBD2 (6 bases each). The CDR3 has 16 residues. Trimming stripped 1 base from V and 5 bases from J, with 15 bases between. From germline, CDR1 is LGHNA and CDR2 YSLEER. The CDR3 DNA sequence: TGCGCCAGCAGCCAAGGGAGGAGGGGGAGACAAAACATTCAGTACTTC. Amino acid sequence: CASSQGRRGRQNIQYF.

Ten or more counts support this clonotype. The chain combines TRBV12-3 or TRBV12-4 with TRBJ2-1, with 12 bases identical to TRBD2. This CDR3 is 14 amino acids long. V gave up 5 bases and J gave up 5 bases; unmatched junction bases: 1. The DNA for the CDR3 is TGTGCCAGCAGTGGACTAGCGGGGAACAATGAGCAGTTCTTC. Translating gives CASSGLAGNNEQFF.

A single count supports this clonotype. The chain recombines TRBV11-2 with TRBJ1-1; no clear D gene. Trimming left V 1 base short and J 5 bases short, with 14 bases between. Looked up from germline, CDR1 is SGHAT and CDR2 is FQNNGV. This CDR3 has 15 residues. The CDR3 sequence is CASSLVLGWGTEAFF. CDR3 sequence (DNA): TGTGCCAGCAGCTTAGTGCTGGGTTGGGGAACTGAAGCTTTCTTT.

This clonotype was recorded a few times. This chain uses TRBV27 with TRBJ1-4, with TRBD1 as a possible D gene (6 bases). The CDR3 has 15 amino acids. Looked up from germline, CDR1 is MNHEY and CDR2 is SMNVEV (reference sequence). Trimming removed 2 bases from V and 8 bases from J, with 15 bases in between. CDR3 amino acids: CASSLGGGGGEKLFF. For the CDR3, the DNA is TGTGCCAGCAGTTTAGGTGGAGGGGGTGGAGAAAAACTGTTTTTT.

This clonotype was counted at least ten times. The chain has TRBV21-1 and TRBJ2-5. TRBV21-1 is marked as a pseudogene. This CDR3 has 9 amino acids. CDR3 residues: CASRETQYF. The CDR3 region has the DNA TGTGCCAGCAGAGAGACCCAGTACTTC.

This clonotype was recorded a few times. The chain has TRBV6-2 or TRBV6-3 and TRBJ2-5; 10 bases map to TRBD2. The V segment lost 6 bases and the J segment 4 bases; nucleotides outside the gene matches: 11. The CDR3 runs to 16 residues. Looked up from germline, CDR1 is MNHEY and CDR2 is SVGEGT. CDR3 in DNA: TGTGCCAGCAGCCTTCGACTAGCGGGTTCTGGAGAGACCCAGTACTTC. It specifies CASSLRLAGSGETQYF.

This clonotype occurred many times. This chain uses TRBV3-1 with TRBJ1-2; tentative D call: TRBD1 (6 bases). Germline loops: CDR1 LGHDT, CDR2 YNNKEL (reference sequence). Trimming took 0 bases from V and 2 from J, leaving 13 bases between them. The CDR3 length is 16 residues. CDR3 in amino acids: CASSQEGGGANYGYTF. In nucleotides, the CDR3 is TGTGCCAGCAGCCAAGAAGGAGGGGGAGCCAACTATGGCTACACCTTC. The whole variable domain, filled in from reference TRBV3-1 and TRBJ1-2, reads DTAVSQTPKYLVTQMGNDKSIKCEQNLGHDTMYWYKQDSKKFLKIMFSYNNKELIINETVPNRFSPKSPDKAHLNLHINSLELGDSAVYFCASSQEGGGANYGYTFGSGTRLTVV.